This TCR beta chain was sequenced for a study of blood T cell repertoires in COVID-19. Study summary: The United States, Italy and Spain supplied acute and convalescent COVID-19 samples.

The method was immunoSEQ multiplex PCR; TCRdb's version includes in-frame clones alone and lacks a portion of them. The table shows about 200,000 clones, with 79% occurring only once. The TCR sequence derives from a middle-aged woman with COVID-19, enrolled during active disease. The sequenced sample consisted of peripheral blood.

The CDR3 reads CATSDSGRGSYEQYF. CDR3 nucleotides: TGTGCCACCAGTGATTCGGGGAGAGGGTCCTACGAGCAGTACTTC. The V gene is TRBV24-1, the J gene TRBJ2-7; D may be TRBD2 (5 bases). V gave up 2 bases and J gave up 1 base, with 11 bases separating them. The CDR3 covers 15 residues. The germline V gene has CDR1 KGHDR and CDR2 SFDVKD.